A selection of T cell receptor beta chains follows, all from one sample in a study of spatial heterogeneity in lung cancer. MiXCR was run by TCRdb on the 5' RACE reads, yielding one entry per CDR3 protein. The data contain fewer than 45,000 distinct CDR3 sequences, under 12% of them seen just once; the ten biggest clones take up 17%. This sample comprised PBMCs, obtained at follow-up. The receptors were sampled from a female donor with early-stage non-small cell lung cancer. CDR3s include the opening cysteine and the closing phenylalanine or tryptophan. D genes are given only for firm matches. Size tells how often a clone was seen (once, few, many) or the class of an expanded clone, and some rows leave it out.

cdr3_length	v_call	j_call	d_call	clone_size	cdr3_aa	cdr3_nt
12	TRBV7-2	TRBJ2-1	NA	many	CASSPRYNEQFF	TGTGCCAGCAGCCCCCGTTACAATGAGCAGTTCTTC
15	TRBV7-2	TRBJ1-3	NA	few	CASSLWQGSGNTIYF	TGTGCCAGCAGCTTGTGGCAGGGCTCTGGAAACACCATATATTTT
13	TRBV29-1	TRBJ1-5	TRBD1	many	CSAQTGGNQPQHF	TGCAGCGCCCAGACAGGGGGCAATCAGCCCCAGCATTTT
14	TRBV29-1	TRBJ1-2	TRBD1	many	CSVTGTEMNYGYTF	TGCAGCGTAACCGGGACAGAAATGAACTATGGCTACACCTTC
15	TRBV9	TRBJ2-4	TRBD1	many	CASSVQGAQEDIQYF	TGTGCCAGCAGCGTACAGGGGGCCCAGGAGGACATTCAGTACTTC
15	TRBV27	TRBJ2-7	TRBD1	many	CASSQGQGVLYEQYF	TGTGCCAGCAGCCAAGGACAGGGGGTCCTCTACGAGCAGTACTTC
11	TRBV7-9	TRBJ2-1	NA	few	CASSFSYEQFF	TGTGCCAGCAGCTTCTCATATGAGCAGTTCTTC
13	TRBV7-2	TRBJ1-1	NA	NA	CASSQQRLTEAFF	TGTGCCAGCAGCCAACAACGGCTGACTGAAGCTTTCTTT
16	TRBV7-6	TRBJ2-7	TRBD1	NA	CASSPRGQALSYEQYF	TGTGCCAGCAGCCCGAGGGGACAGGCCCTCTCCTACGAGCAGTACTTC
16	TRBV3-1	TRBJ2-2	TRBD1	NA	CASSQRTGGNTGELFF	TGTGCCAGCAGCCAGCGGACAGGGGGCAACACCGGGGAGCTGTTTTTT
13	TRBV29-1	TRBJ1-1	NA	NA	CSPRRDLNTEAFF	TGCAGCCCCAGGCGGGATTTGAACACTGAAGCTTTCTTT
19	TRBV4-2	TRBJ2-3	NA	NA	CASSQAEVLWGGRPDTQYF	TGTGCCAGCAGCCAAGCCGAAGTCCTGTGGGGGGGCCGACCAGATACGCAGTATTTT
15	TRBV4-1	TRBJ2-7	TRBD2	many	CASSRRLAGDYEQYF	TGCGCCAGCAGCCGCCGACTAGCGGGGGACTACGAGCAGTACTTC
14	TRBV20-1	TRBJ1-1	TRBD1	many	CSASDQGVNTEAFF	TGCAGTGCTAGCGATCAGGGGGTTAACACTGAAGCTTTCTTT
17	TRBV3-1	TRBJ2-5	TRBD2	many	CASSQGVAGGLQETQYF	TGTGCCAGCAGCCAAGGGGTAGCGGGGGGTCTCCAAGAGACCCAGTACTTC
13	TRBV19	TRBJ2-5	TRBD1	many	CASSSQGAETQYF	TGTGCCAGTAGTTCCCAGGGGGCGGAGACCCAGTACTTC
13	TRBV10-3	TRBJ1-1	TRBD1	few	CATRDRDDTEAFF	TGTGCCACCCGGGACAGGGACGACACTGAAGCTTTCTTT
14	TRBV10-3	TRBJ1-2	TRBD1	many	CAIMKGQGTDGYTF	TGTGCCATCATGAAGGGACAGGGGACGGATGGCTACACCTTC
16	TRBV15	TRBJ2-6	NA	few	CATSRDLGSGANVLTF	TGTGCCACCAGCAGAGACCTGGGCTCTGGGGCCAACGTCCTGACTTTC
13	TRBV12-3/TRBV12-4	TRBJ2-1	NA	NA	CASSLEVGGEQFF	TGTGCCAGCAGTTTAGAAGTCGGCGGAGAGCAGTTCTTC
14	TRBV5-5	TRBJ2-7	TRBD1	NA	CASSSGTGAYEQYF	TGTGCCAGCAGCTCCGGGACAGGGGCCTACGAGCAGTACTTC
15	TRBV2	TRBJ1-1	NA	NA	CVSNTGWRENTEAFF	TGTGTCAGCAACACAGGATGGAGGGAAAACACTGAAGCTTTCTTT
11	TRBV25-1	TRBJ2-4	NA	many	CASSLDYQQYF	TGTGCCAGCAGTCTAGACTACCAGCAGTACTTC
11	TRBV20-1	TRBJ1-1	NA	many	CSASGNTEAFF	TGCAGTGCCTCAGGGAACACTGAAGCTTTCTTT
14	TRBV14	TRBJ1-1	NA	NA	CASSQVQGSTEAFF	TGTGCCAGCAGCCAAGTTCAGGGGAGCACTGAAGCTTTCTTT
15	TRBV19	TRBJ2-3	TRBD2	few	CASSSSGGVSEMQYF	TGTGCCAGTAGTAGTAGCGGGGGGGTTTCTGAAATGCAGTATTTT
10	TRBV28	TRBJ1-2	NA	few	CASSSEGYTF	TGTGCCAGCAGTTCAGAAGGATACACCTTC
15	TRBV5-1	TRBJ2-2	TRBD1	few	CASSLEGQGTGELFF	TGCGCCAGCAGCTTGGAGGGACAGGGCACCGGGGAGCTGTTTTTT
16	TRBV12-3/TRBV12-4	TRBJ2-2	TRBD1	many	CASTAWTGLSTGELFF	TGTGCCAGCACAGCTTGGACAGGCTTGAGCACCGGGGAGCTGTTTTTT
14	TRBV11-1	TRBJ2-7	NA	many	CASSLGGPGNEQYF	TGTGCCAGCAGCTTAGGCGGACCGGGGAACGAGCAGTACTTC
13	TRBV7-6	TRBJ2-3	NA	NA	CASSLDFGDTQYF	TGTGCCAGCAGCTTAGATTTCGGAGATACGCAGTATTTT
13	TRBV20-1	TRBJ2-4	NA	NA	CSATPGGANIQYF	TGCAGTGCTACCCCGGGGGGCGCGAACATTCAGTACTTC